This TCR beta chain was sequenced during a study of CXCR3-negative and CXCR3-positive naive CD8 T cells. Study findings and constraints: Expression of CXCR3 was partially reduced after cryopreservation, and fresh PBMCs were used in most assays. TCR strength was inferred from TRB CDR3 properties, while surface CD5 was comparable between naive subsets.

Looked up from germline, CDR1 is MDHEN and CDR2 is SYDVKM. The CDR3 is 13 residues long. UMI-labeled 5' RACE yielded the TRB cDNA libraries. Following a re-call of the 5' RACE reads, TCRdb has one entry per CDR3 protein and lacks DNA. Its table lists approximately 53,000 distinct CDR3 sequences. Triplicate sorts, around 310,000 cells apiece, were made for each CD8+ T cell subset. Comment on this clonotype: Its specificity is not known.

This receptor was taken from a human donor in good health. Some clones in this sample may be carry-over from other donors' samples. The chain carries TRBV28 and TRBJ2-7; TCRdb's assignment of TRBD1 cannot be checked, as there is no DNA. Sample: memory CD8+ T cells from blood. The CDR3 here is CATSTGLLGEQYF.